A single sample gave rise to the 7 T cell receptor beta chains below, sequenced in a study of blood T cell repertoires in COVID-19. Only in-frame clones appear in the TCRdb table, and some are missing; sequencing was by immunoSEQ multiplex PCR. The data hold under 150,000 clones, with more than 75% observed a single time. The sequenced sample consisted of peripheral blood. All receptors come from a man in his fifties or sixties with active or convalescent COVID-19.

The V and J genes are TRBV7-9 and TRBJ1-6; 7 bases match TRBD1. The CDR3 covers 14 residues. CDR1 SEHNR and CDR2 FQNEAQ come from the germline V gene (reference sequence). The trim removed 5 bases at V and 5 bases at J, leaving 3 bases unmatched. For the CDR3, the DNA is TGTGCCAGCAGCGGGGACAGCAATAATTCACCCCTCCACTTT. This sequence encodes CASSGDSNNSPLHF.

The rearrangement joins TRBV30 to TRBJ2-7, with D maybe TRBD2 (5 bases). This CDR3 has 12 residues. Deletions cut 0 bases from V and 3 bases from J, with 6 bases between. The V gene's germline CDR1 is GTSNPN and CDR2 SVGIG (reference sequence). The CDR3 loop is CAWSVSGYEQYF. CDR3 DNA sequence: TGTGCCTGGAGTGTGAGCGGCTACGAGCAGTACTTC. The full variable domain, in which reference TRBV30 and TRBJ2-7 provide the parts outside the CDR3, is SQTIHQWPATLVQPVGSPLSLECTVEGTSNPNLYWYRQAAGRGLQLLFYSVGIGQISSEVPQNLSASRPQDRQFILSSKKLLLSDSGFYLCAWSVSGYEQYFGPGTRLTVT.

Comments on this clone: The junction shows a germline mismatch at one end, possibly a read error. The chain links TRBV7-6 to TRBJ2-1; 8 bases fit TRBD2. The CDR3 is 21 amino acids. Germline CDR1 reads SGHVS; CDR2 reads FNYEAQ. CDR3 nucleotides: TGTGCCAGCAGCTTAGGCGCGAGCGGGAGTCCCCAAGTCGGGGATATAAATGAGCTGTTCTTC. Translation: CASSLGASGSPQVGDINELFF.

CDR3 nucleotide sequence: TGTGCCAGCAGCTTAGAGGGGACTGCCCCCTACGAGCAGTACTTC. It translates to CASSLEGTAPYEQYF. The chain has TRBV11-2 and TRBJ2-7; a weak D match, TRBD2 (6 bases). Trimming took 0 bases from V and 2 from J, leaving 11 bases between them. Germline loops: CDR1 SGHAT, CDR2 FQNNGV. The CDR3 runs 15 residues.

This chain joins TRBV15 and TRBJ2-2; 8 bases map to TRBD1. The CDR3 totals 15 residues. CDR1 is LNHNV, CDR2 YYDKDF, per germline (reference sequence). The V segment lost 3 bases and the J segment 4 bases; nucleotides outside the gene matches: 4. CDR3 DNA: TGTGCCACCAGCAGGGAGACAGGGGCCACCGGGGAGCTGTTTTTT. This gives the protein CATSRETGATGELFF.

This clone was picked up one time. V usage is TRBV5-4 and J usage is TRBJ1-1; TRBD1 aligns across 8 bases. The trim removed 4 bases at V and 1 base at J, leaving 6 bases unmatched. This CDR3 is built from 15 residues. Germline-derived CDR1 and CDR2 are SGHNT and YYREEE (reference sequence). The CDR3: CASSRGQGQNTEAFF. CDR3 bases: TGTGCCAGCAGCCGCGGACAGGGACAGAACACTGAAGCTTTCTTT.

The rearrangement links TRBV29-1 to TRBJ2-1; maybe TRBD1 (6 bases). Germline CDR1 reads SQVTM; CDR2 reads ANQGSEA. Trimming took 6 bases from V and 0 from J, leaving 21 bases between them. There are 17 residues in the CDR3. This CDR3 is CSVREGTTIHSYNEQFF. The CDR3 bases are TGCAGCGTCCGAGAGGGGACAACTATTCACTCCTACAATGAGCAGTTCTTC.